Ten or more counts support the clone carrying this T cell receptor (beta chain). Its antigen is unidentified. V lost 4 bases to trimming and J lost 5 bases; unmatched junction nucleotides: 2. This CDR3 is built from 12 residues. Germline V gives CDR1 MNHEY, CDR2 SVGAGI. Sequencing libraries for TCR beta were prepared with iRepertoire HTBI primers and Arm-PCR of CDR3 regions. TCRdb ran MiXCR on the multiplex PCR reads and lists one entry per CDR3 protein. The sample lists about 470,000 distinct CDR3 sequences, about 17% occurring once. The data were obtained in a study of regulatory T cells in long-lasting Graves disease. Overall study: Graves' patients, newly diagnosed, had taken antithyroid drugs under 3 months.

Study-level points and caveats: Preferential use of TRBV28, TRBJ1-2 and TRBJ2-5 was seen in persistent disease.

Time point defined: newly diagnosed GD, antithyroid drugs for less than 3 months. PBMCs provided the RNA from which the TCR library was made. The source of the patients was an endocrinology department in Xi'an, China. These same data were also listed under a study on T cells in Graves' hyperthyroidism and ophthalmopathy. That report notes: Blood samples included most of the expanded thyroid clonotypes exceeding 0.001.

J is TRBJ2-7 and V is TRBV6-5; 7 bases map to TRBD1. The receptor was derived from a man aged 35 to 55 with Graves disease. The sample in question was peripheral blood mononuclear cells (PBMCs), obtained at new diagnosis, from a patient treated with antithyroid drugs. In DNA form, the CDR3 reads TGTGCCAGCAGTTTGACAGGGCACGAGCAGTACTTC. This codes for CASSLTGHEQYF.